This T cell receptor beta chain is from a study of shared clonotypes between healthy human individuals. As for the study in general: Each donor's CD4 naive and CD4 memory cells filled three plates apiece, CD8 naive two, and CD8 memory one. Study-level points and caveats: It was observed that 5% to 6.5% of naive CD4 clonotypes were shared across several donors.

To note about this clone: Its antigen remains unidentified.

The J segment lost 0 bases and the V segment lost 10 bases, leaving 6 bases of the junction unmatched. The CDR3 covers 13 residues. Germline lookup yields CDR1 SNHLY and CDR2 FYNNEI. Researchers reported that CD8 memory united CD45RO+ cells with CCR7-negative CD45RA+ TemRA cells. The data were produced by immunoSEQ multiplex PCR, yet TCRdb's version contains in-frame clones alone and is incomplete. The sample includes 300,000 to 400,000 clones, around nine tenths of them seen just once. This clonotype was sampled from a man younger than 35 in good health. This chain links TRBV2 with TRBJ2-7; 7 bases match TRBD2. Material for sequencing was memory CD8+ T cells sorted from blood. Noted subset: CD45RO+ cells pooled with CCR7-negative TemRA cells. CDR3 nucleotide sequence: TGTGCCACCCTAGCGGAGGGCTCCTACGAGCAGTACTTC. Translation gives CATLAEGSYEQYF.